The 26 T cell receptor beta chains listed next were all sequenced from one sample in a study of shared clonotypes between healthy human individuals. The repertoire was sequenced with immunoSEQ multiplex PCR; TCRdb's copy has only in-frame clones and lacks some. The profile shows roughly 2,500,000 clones, roughly 93% of them singletons. Input material: naive CD4+ T cells from PBMCs. The subset here: CD45RA+ positively selected. These receptors all stem from a man younger than 30 in good health. Some clones in this sample may be carry-over from other donors' samples.

The genes are TRBV7-2 and TRBJ1-2, with TRBD1 as a possible D gene (5 bases). V was cut by 4 bases and J by 7 bases, with 22 bases left in between. The CDR3 is 16 residues long. Per the germline V gene, CDR1 is SGHTA and CDR2 is FQGNSA. The CDR3 DNA reads as TGTGCCAGCAGCTCCAGTTCCACAGGCCCTCCACCTGGCTACACCTTC. Its protein is CASSSSSTGPPPGYTF.

V gene TRBV23-1 combines with J gene TRBJ2-6; a weak D match, TRBD1 (6 bases). TRBV23-1 is reported as an ORF; its role is uncertain. Trimming shortened V by 9 bases and J by 0 bases, and 15 bases separated the two germline ends. The CDR3 is 16 residues long. The CDR3 DNA reads as TGCGCCAGAAGGGGGATAACAAGCTCTGGGGCCAACGTCCTGACTTTC. Translation: CARRGITSSGANVLTF.

The chain links TRBV28 to TRBJ2-4; no clear D gene. The V end was cut by 3 bases, the J end by 8 bases, with 14 bases between. The CDR3 consists of 14 residues. The germline CDR1 and CDR2 sequences are MDHEN and SYDVKM. The DNA of the CDR3 is TGTGCCAGCAGTTTTTTAGGGATCGGGCACATTCAGTACTTC. This gives the protein CASSFLGIGHIQYF.

The rearrangement uses TRBV30 and TRBJ1-4; 10 bases are shared with TRBD1. From germline, CDR1 is GTSNPN and CDR2 SVGIG (reference sequence). V shed 5 bases and J 4 bases; nucleotides not matched to a gene: 1. The CDR3 has 13 amino acids. The CDR3 region is CAWGTGVNEKLFF. The CDR3 DNA sequence: TGTGCCTGGGGGACAGGGGTTAATGAAAAACTGTTTTTT.

J is TRBJ1-1 and V is TRBV5-4; D is ambiguous. Germline V lookup: CDR1 SGHNT, CDR2 YYREEE (reference sequence). The CDR3 totals 13 residues. The V and J ends lost 1 base and 7 bases respectively, with 11 bases between them. The CDR3 DNA is TGTGCCAGCAGCTTGACGCCTGACGGTGAAGCTTTCTTT. Its protein product is CASSLTPDGEAFF.

This chain uses TRBV6-1 with TRBJ2-7; TRBD1 matches 7 bases. Germline V gene lookup returns CDR1 MNHNS and CDR2 SASEGT. The CDR3 has 14 residues. V lost 5 bases to trimming and J lost 3 bases; unmatched junction nucleotides: 7. This CDR3 reads CASSNRGQLYEQYF. Written as DNA, the CDR3 is TGTGCCAGCAGTAACCGGGGACAGCTCTACGAGCAGTACTTC.

The rearrangement links TRBV7-3 to TRBJ2-1; tentative D call: TRBD1 (5 bases). This CDR3 comprises 12 residues. Germline V lookup: CDR1 SGHTA, CDR2 FQGTGA. V was cut by 8 bases and J by 2 bases, with 7 bases left in between. The DNA of the CDR3 is TGTGCCAGCGGACAAGCCTACAATGAGCAGTTCTTC. Amino acid sequence: CASGQAYNEQFF.

This chain connects TRBV6-1 to TRBJ1-5; D unresolved. The germline V gene has CDR1 MNHNS and CDR2 SASEGT. Trimming removed 2 bases from V and 4 bases from J, with 6 bases in between. The CDR3 has 13 amino acids. Written as DNA, the CDR3 is TGTGCCAGCAGTGAAATAACGAATCAGCCCCAGCATTTT. Translating gives CASSEITNQPQHF.

J is TRBJ2-3 and V is TRBV30; D may be TRBD2 (7 bases). CDR3 length: 13 amino acids. Trimming took 8 bases from V and 5 from J, leaving 17 bases between them. CDR1 is GTSNPN and CDR2 is SVGIG in the germline V gene (reference sequence). CDR3 bases: TGTGCCCGGGGGGCGGGAGTAAGAGATACGCAGTATTTT. It yields the protein CARGAGVRDTQYF.

V and J are TRBV5-1 and TRBJ1-1, with 9 nucleotides matching TRBD1. V lost 1 base to trimming and J lost 3 bases; unmatched junction nucleotides: 7. CDR3 size: 16 residues. The V gene's germline CDR1 is SGHRS and CDR2 YFSETQ. The CDR3 sequence is CASSLTGGAGDTEAFF. Here the CDR3 DNA reads TGCGCCAGCAGCTTGACAGGGGGCGCCGGCGACACTGAAGCTTTCTTT.

The J gene is TRBJ2-3, the V gene TRBV21-1; the table names TRBD2, a call not compared with the DNA. TRBV21-1 is a known pseudogene. This CDR3 region has 17 residues. The CDR3 protein is CASSLLTSGRDTDTQYF. As DNA, the CDR3 is TGTGCCAGCAGCCTTCTGACTAGCGGGAGGGATACAGATACGCAGTATTTT.

V and J are TRBV11-2 and TRBJ2-7, with no clear D. Trimming removed 1 base at V and 2 bases at J, with 9 bases between. The CDR3 totals 14 residues. Germline assignment: CDR1 SGHAT and CDR2 FQNNGV. The CDR3 sequence: CASSLGPGAYEQYF. The CDR3 DNA follows: TGTGCCAGCAGCTTAGGCCCCGGAGCCTACGAGCAGTACTTC.

This clone was observed a few times. Within the sample, other DNA sequences also encode this same CDR3. This chain joins TRBV28 and TRBJ2-2; D is unclear. Trimming removed 2 bases from V and 5 bases from J, with 3 bases in between. Germline CDR1 MDHEN, CDR2 SYDVKM. The CDR3 consists of 12 residues. CDR3 DNA: TGTGCCAGCAGTTTAGGGACCGGGGAGCTGTTTTTT. It codes for CASSLGTGELFF.

The chain uses TRBV9 and TRBJ2-3, with a possible D match to TRBD1 (5 bases). Germline V lookup: CDR1 SGDLS, CDR2 YYNGEE. The CDR3 has 15 amino acids. The ends were cut back, 1 base at V and 2 bases at J, with 11 bases in the middle. CDR3 sequence reads: CASSVNDRDTDTQYF. CDR3 DNA sequence: TGTGCCAGCAGCGTAAATGACAGAGACACAGATACGCAGTATTTT.

V usage is TRBV5-1 and J usage is TRBJ1-4; D unclear. The ends were cut back, 1 base at V and 3 bases at J, with 7 bases in the middle. The CDR3 extends over 14 amino acids. From germline, CDR1 is SGHRS and CDR2 YFSETQ. CDR3 in DNA: TGCGCCAGCAGCTTGATGGGTGCTAATGAAAAACTGTTTTTT. This gives the protein CASSLMGANEKLFF.

This rearrangement joins TRBV7-9 to TRBJ1-1; perhaps TRBD1 as D (6 bases). V was pared by 0 bases and J by 2 bases, with 13 bases between. The CDR3 is 16 residues long. CDR1 is SEHNR, CDR2 FQNEAQ, per germline (reference sequence). DNA for the CDR3: TGTGCCAGCAGCTTAGCCCCCGGGACAATTAACACTGAAGCTTTCTTT. Translated: CASSLAPGTINTEAFF.

The chain's CDR3 is CASRIRGGTEAFF. In DNA form, the CDR3 reads TGTGCCAGCAGAATACGGGGGGGCACTGAAGCTTTCTTT. The rearrangement uses TRBV27 and TRBJ1-1, with a possible D match to TRBD1 (5 bases). The CDR3 covers 13 residues. Germline V gene sequence: CDR1 MNHEY, CDR2 SMNVEV (reference sequence). The germline V and J ends were trimmed by 6 bases and 4 bases, with 12 bases remaining between them.

This clone was observed once. DNA of the CDR3: TGTGCCAGCAGCCCCGGGACACGCATTAGTAATGGCTACACCTTC. Amino acid sequence: CASSPGTRISNGYTF. This chain uses TRBV5-4 with TRBJ1-2; possibly TRBD1 for D (6 bases). Deletions cut 4 bases from V and 6 bases from J, with 19 bases between. This CDR3 is built from 15 residues. The germline gives CDR1 SGHNT, CDR2 YYREEE (reference sequence).

This clone showed up just once. This chain connects TRBV7-9 to TRBJ2-3, with 12 bases identical to TRBD2. The germline V gene encodes CDR1 SEHNR and CDR2 FQNEAQ (reference sequence). Germline trimming cut 1 base from V and 6 bases from J; bases unmatched to any gene: 5. The CDR3 is 16 amino acids. CDR3 DNA: TGTGCCAGCAGCTTAGGGACTAGCGGGATTGGCGATACGCAGTATTTT. It yields the protein CASSLGTSGIGDTQYF.

The V gene is TRBV6-5, the J gene TRBJ1-2, with 8 nucleotides matching TRBD1. Germline V gene sequence: CDR1 MNHEY, CDR2 SVGAGI. Unmatched junction bases numbered 9, after V lost 0 bases and J lost 12 bases. This CDR3 spans 14 amino acids. The DNA of the CDR3 is TGTGCCAGCAGTTACTCTCCAGGGGGCAGTGGGGACACCTTC. Protein sequence: CASSYSPGGSGDTF.

The chain employs TRBV9 and TRBJ1-2, with D perhaps TRBD1 (5 bases). CDR1 is SGDLS, CDR2 YYNGEE, per germline. This CDR3 is 16 amino acids long. Trimming left V 4 bases short and J 7 bases short, with 23 bases between. CDR3 sequence reads: CASSTRESGRLVGYTF. The CDR3 nucleotides read TGTGCCAGCAGCACACGAGAATCAGGGAGACTTGTTGGCTACACCTTC.

The chain has TRBV7-2 and TRBJ2-7, with TRBD1 matching over 9 bases. This CDR3 comprises 15 residues. Trimming took 4 bases from V and 4 from J; bases not matched to a gene: 8. Germline V gene data show CDR1 as SGHTA and CDR2 as FQGNSA. CDR3 amino acids: CASSSSGTGIYEQYF. In DNA form, the CDR3 reads TGTGCCAGCAGCTCATCCGGGACAGGGATTTACGAGCAGTACTTC.

The chain links TRBV9 to TRBJ1-3; 9 nucleotides align to TRBD1. Germline CDR1 reads SGDLS; CDR2 reads YYNGEE. This CDR3 contains 18 residues. Trimming at V came to 0 bases and at J to 2 bases, leaving 9 bases not matched to a gene. CDR3 sequence reads: CASSVEGTGIRPGNTIYF. The CDR3 region has the DNA TGTGCCAGCAGCGTAGAGGGGACAGGGATCAGACCTGGAAACACCATATATTTT.

The rearrangement joins TRBV7-9 to TRBJ1-4; 7 positions agree with TRBD1. CDR3 size: 14 residues. CDR1 and CDR2 from the germline V gene are SEHNR and FQNEAQ (reference sequence). V trimming: 5 bases; J trimming: 10 bases; junction bases outside the gene matches: 10. This chain's CDR3 is CASSPNSGGGKLFF. CDR3 nucleotide sequence: TGTGCCAGCAGCCCTAATTCAGGGGGAGGAAAACTGTTTTTT.

CDR3 region: CASSQDLQGTVTNEKLFF. In DNA form, the CDR3 reads TGTGCCAGCAGCCAAGACCTGCAAGGGACGGTGACTAATGAAAAACTGTTTTTT. The V and J genes are TRBV4-2 and TRBJ1-4; TRBD1 is a possible D gene (5 bases). The CDR3 totals 18 residues. Trimming removed 0 bases at V and 2 bases at J, with 16 bases between. Germline CDR1 and CDR2: LGHNA and YNFKEQ.

The table lists this clone with a few counts. The gene calls are TRBV11-2 and TRBJ2-3; D is uncertain. CDR3 length: 14 residues. Trimming pared 3 bases from V and 2 bases from J, leaving 9 bases between. Germline loops: CDR1 SGHAT, CDR2 FQNNGV. The CDR3 region has the DNA TGTGCCAGCAGCTTTGGACCCCCCACAGATACGCAGTATTTT. Translation: CASSFGPPTDTQYF.